The 31 T cell receptor beta chains below all came from one sample that was sequenced in a study of blood T cell repertoires in COVID-19. Profiled with immunoSEQ multiplex PCR; TCRdb holds only in-frame clones, not every one. The sample carries approximately 210,000 clones, approximately 87% recorded once. The sample was peripheral blood. These TCRs come from a woman aged 70-85 years with active or convalescent COVID-19.

V usage is TRBV6-1 and J usage is TRBJ2-7, with 8 bases that match TRBD1. This CDR3 is built from 15 residues. V lost 2 bases and J lost 8; bases outside the gene matches: 11. Germline CDR1 and CDR2: MNHNS and SASEGT. CDR3 nucleotide sequence: TGTGCCAGCAGTGAAAATTGGGCAGGGGGCCAAAAGCAGTACTTC. Its protein is CASSENWAGGQKQYF.

The CDR3, as DNA: TGCGCCAGCAGTCAATCTAGAGGGAGGGGGTGGAGCAATCAGCCCCAGCATTTT. Translating gives CASSQSRGRGWSNQPQHF. The chain uses TRBV23-1 and TRBJ1-5, with a tentative D call TRBD1 (6 bases). TRBV23-1 is an open reading frame, and its role is uncertain. The CDR3 covers 18 residues. The ends were cut back, 0 bases at V and 1 base at J, with 16 bases in the middle.

The chain links TRBV6-2 or TRBV6-3 to TRBJ1-2; 9 nucleotides agree with TRBD1. There are 14 residues in the CDR3. Germline V CDR1 and CDR2: MNHEY, SVGEGT. The V and J ends lost 4 bases and 4 bases, in that order; junction bases with no gene match: 4. CDR3 DNA sequence: TGTGCCAGCAGTTTTGGACAGGGGAGCTATGGCTACACCTTC. Translated, it gives CASSFGQGSYGYTF.

This chain links TRBV7-2 with TRBJ2-7; D is possibly TRBD2 (5 bases). This CDR3 region has 17 residues. CDR1 is SGHTA, CDR2 FQGNSA, per germline. Trimming shortened V by 2 bases and J by 5 bases, and 22 bases separated the two germline ends. This chain's CDR3 is CASSLQSGTRESNEQYF. The DNA for the CDR3 is TGTGCCAGCAGCTTACAATCAGGTACTAGGGAATCCAACGAGCAGTACTTC.

The chain uses TRBV4-2 and TRBJ2-3; 11 bases match TRBD2. Germline loops: CDR1 LGHNA, CDR2 YNFKEQ. V was pared by 1 base and J by 2 bases, with 8 bases of the junction left unmatched. The CDR3 extends over 18 amino acids. The CDR3 sequence is CASSQAPLTSGNTDTQYF. The CDR3 coding sequence is TGTGCCAGCAGCCAAGCGCCCTTGACTAGCGGGAACACAGATACGCAGTATTTT.

The genes are TRBV24-1 and TRBJ2-5; TRBD2 aligns across 13 bases. V gave up 5 bases and J gave up 4 bases; unmatched junction bases: 6. This CDR3 is built from 16 residues. Per the germline V gene, CDR1 is KGHDR and CDR2 is SFDVKD. The CDR3 loop is CATSAGTSGVLETQYF. The CDR3 DNA follows: TGTGCCACCAGTGCGGGGACTAGCGGGGTTTTAGAGACCCAGTACTTC.

The chain combines TRBV2 with TRBJ1-1; D unresolved. The germline V gene has CDR1 SNHLY and CDR2 FYNNEI. This CDR3 contains 11 residues. The V end was cut by 4 bases, the J end by 11 bases, with 11 bases between. Here the CDR3 reads CASSGERWAFF. The CDR3 DNA sequence: TGTGCCAGCAGTGGGGAGAGATGGGCTTTCTTT. Looking up the rest from reference TRBV2 and TRBJ1-1 gives the full variable domain: EPEVTQTPSHQVTQMGQEVILRCVPISNHLYFYWYRQILGQKVEFLVSFYNNEISEKSEIFDDQFSVERPDGSNFTLKIRSTKLEDSAMYFCASSGERWAFFGQGTRLTVV.

CDR3 residues: CASSAAGSGTGELFF. CDR3 DNA: TGTGCCAGCAGTGCCGCAGGGTCGGGCACCGGGGAGCTGTTTTTT. The chain joins TRBV2 to TRBJ2-2, with a weak D call TRBD1 (5 bases). Germline assignment: CDR1 SNHLY and CDR2 FYNNEI. CDR3 size: 15 residues. The V end lost 4 bases, the J end lost 4 bases, and 13 bases lay between the germline ends.

This rearrangement joins TRBV5-1 to TRBJ1-2; D call uncertain. The CDR3 loop spans 14 amino acids. From germline, CDR1 is SGHRS and CDR2 YFSETQ. Trimming left V 0 bases short and J 8 bases short, with 14 bases between. The CDR3: CASSLAQTPGGYTF. The CDR3 region has the DNA TGCGCCAGCAGCTTGGCCCAGACGCCCGGGGGCTACACCTTC.

This chain connects TRBV13 to TRBJ2-7, with TRBD1 as a possible D gene (5 bases). The V gene lost 2 bases and the J gene lost 6 bases, with 11 bases spanning the gap. There are 13 residues in the CDR3. Per germline, CDR1 PRHDT and CDR2 FYEKMQ (reference sequence). DNA of the CDR3: TGTGCCAGCAGCTTAAGGGGCCTCGGCGAGCAGTACTTC. This encodes CASSLRGLGEQYF.

V and J are TRBV6-5 and TRBJ1-1; TRBD1 matches at 8 bases. The trim removed 6 bases at V and 6 bases at J, leaving 9 bases unmatched. The CDR3 runs to 14 residues. Germline values: CDR1 MNHEY, CDR2 SVGAGI. This chain's CDR3 is CASSLSGGRSEAFF. The CDR3 nucleotides are TGTGCCAGCAGCCTCTCAGGGGGCAGGTCTGAAGCTTTCTTT.

The V gene is TRBV10-3, the J gene TRBJ2-7, with D tentatively TRBD1 (5 bases). The CDR3 consists of 14 residues. The V end was cut by 6 bases, the J end by 2 bases, with 14 bases between. The germline gives CDR1 ENHRY, CDR2 SYGVKD. Written as DNA, the CDR3 is TGTGCCATCAGGAGCTCGCAAGGGGCCTACGAGCAGTACTTC. Its protein product is CAIRSSQGAYEQYF.

The rearrangement links TRBV14 to TRBJ1-1; D is possibly TRBD1 (5 bases). Per the germline V gene, CDR1 is SGHDN and CDR2 is FVKESK. CDR3 size: 14 residues. The ends were cut back, 6 bases at V and 2 bases at J, with 13 bases in the middle. This chain's CDR3 is CASRRRGGNTEAFF. The CDR3 DNA reads TGTGCCAGCAGAAGGAGGGGCGGAAACACTGAAGCTTTCTTT. Full variable domain (remainder filled in from reference TRBV14 and TRBJ1-1): EAGVTQFPSHSVIEKGQTVTLRCDPISGHDNLYWYRRVMGKEIKFLLHFVKESKQDESGMPNNRFLAERTGGTYSTLKVQPAELEDSGVYFCASRRRGGNTEAFFGQGTRLTVV.

The chain is built from TRBV6-2 or TRBV6-3 and TRBJ2-1; the match to TRBD2 covers 9 bases. V was clipped by 5 bases and J by 7 bases; unmatched bases: 0. CDR1 is MNHEY and CDR2 is SVGEGT in the germline V gene. CDR3 size: 12 residues. The CDR3: CASSLAGNEQFF. The CDR3, as DNA: TGTGCCAGCAGTCTAGCGGGGAATGAGCAGTTCTTC.

The V call is TRBV7-2, the J call TRBJ2-1; D is perhaps TRBD1 (5 bases). The V end lost 3 bases, the J end lost 1 base, and 13 bases lay between the germline ends. This CDR3 has 16 residues. Per the germline V gene, CDR1 is SGHTA and CDR2 is FQGNSA. The CDR3: CASSFLTGASYNEQFF. For the CDR3, the DNA is TGTGCCAGCAGCTTCTTGACTGGGGCTTCCTACAATGAGCAGTTCTTC.

This rearrangement joins TRBV6-6 to TRBJ1-2; D not certain. Germline V gives CDR1 MNHNY, CDR2 SVGAGI (reference sequence). Trimming left V 0 bases short and J 4 bases short, with 6 bases between. This CDR3 contains 13 residues. CDR3 DNA: TGTGCCAGCAGTTACTCCCCCGGCTATGGCTACACCTTC. This sequence encodes CASSYSPGYGYTF.

The chain recombines TRBV5-1 with TRBJ2-3; TRBD2 might be the D (6 bases). The CDR3 is 15 residues long. Germline CDR1 and CDR2: SGHRS and YFSETQ. The V gene lost 0 bases and the J gene lost 5 bases, with 13 bases spanning the gap. Written as DNA, the CDR3 is TGCGCCAGCAGCTTGGCAGGCCTAGCGTTAGATACGCAGTATTTT. Its translation: CASSLAGLALDTQYF.

The CDR3 here is CASTSPGTANYGYTF. The CDR3 DNA reads TGTGCCAGCACCTCACCCGGGACAGCTAACTATGGCTACACCTTC. The V call is TRBV7-9, the J call TRBJ1-2, with TRBD1 matching over 7 bases. V lost 7 bases to trimming and J lost 0 bases; unmatched junction nucleotides: 8. Germline assignment: CDR1 SEHNR and CDR2 FQNEAQ (reference sequence). The CDR3 extends over 15 amino acids.

This clone has more than one count but fewer than ten. The CDR3: CAGREGLVIDTQYF. CDR3 bases: TGTGCCGGTAGGGAGGGACTAGTGATAGATACGCAGTATTTT. The chain employs TRBV30 and TRBJ2-3; the match to TRBD2 covers 8 bases. Germline V lookup: CDR1 GTSNPN, CDR2 SVGIG (reference sequence). The CDR3 covers 14 residues. The V and J ends lost 8 bases and 5 bases, in that order; junction bases with no gene match: 12.

The chain links TRBV7-8 to TRBJ1-1; D not certain. Germline CDR1 SGHVS, CDR2 FQNEAQ. Trimming cost V 5 bases and J 3 bases, with 16 bases left between them. The CDR3 runs to 15 residues. CDR3 amino acids: CASSPRQGLDTEAFF. The CDR3 nucleotides read TGTGCCAGCAGCCCACGACAAGGTTTGGACACTGAAGCTTTCTTT.

This chain links TRBV28 with TRBJ1-1; TRBD1 is a possible D gene (6 bases). Per the germline V gene, CDR1 is MDHEN and CDR2 is SYDVKM. V was cut by 1 base and J by 11 bases, with 17 bases left in between. There are 14 residues in the CDR3. This chain's CDR3 is CASSLLALQGSAFF. CDR3 in DNA: TGTGCCAGCAGTTTATTGGCTTTACAGGGCTCGGCTTTCTTT.

The V gene is TRBV24-1, the J gene TRBJ2-4, with TRBD1 matching over 8 bases. In germline, CDR1 is KGHDR, CDR2 SFDVKD. V trimming: 3 bases; J trimming: 7 bases; junction bases outside the gene matches: 7. This CDR3 region has 15 residues. Here the CDR3 DNA reads TGTGCCACCAGTGATGCCCAGGGGGCAGGGAACATTCAGTACTTC. Protein sequence: CATSDAQGAGNIQYF.

The V and J genes are TRBV5-1 and TRBJ2-1; perhaps TRBD1 as D (5 bases). This CDR3 has 13 residues. The V end lost 2 bases, the J end lost 7 bases, and 10 bases lay between the germline ends. Germline V CDR1 and CDR2: SGHRS, YFSETQ. CDR3 in DNA: TGCGCCAGCAGCTTCAGGGATTGGAATGAGCAGTTCTTC. Its translation is CASSFRDWNEQFF.

V usage is TRBV11-2 and J usage is TRBJ2-2; D remains ambiguous. Trimming cost V 4 bases and J 4 bases, with 7 bases left between them. In germline, CDR1 is SGHAT, CDR2 FQNNGV. The CDR3 has 13 residues. The CDR3: CASSSPFTGELFF. The CDR3 DNA follows: TGTGCCAGCAGCTCCCCTTTCACCGGGGAGCTGTTTTTT.

The rearrangement joins TRBV12-3 or TRBV12-4 to TRBJ2-1; D may be TRBD2 (5 bases). The V end lost 3 bases, the J end lost 15 bases, and 12 bases lay between the germline ends. The CDR3 is made up of 11 amino acids. CDR3 residues: CASSFMGSRFF. DNA for the CDR3: TGTGCCAGCAGTTTTATGGGGAGTCGGTTCTTC.

This clone was observed once. The V call is TRBV6-1, the J call TRBJ1-3, with a weak D call TRBD1 (5 bases). V dropped 2 bases and J dropped 5 bases, with 10 bases sitting between them. The CDR3 covers 14 residues. Germline V CDR1 and CDR2: MNHNS, SASEGT. CDR3 nucleotides: TGTGCCAGCAGTGAATGGGAGGGGAGAAACACCATATATTTT. Its protein is CASSEWEGRNTIYF.

This clone was recorded only once. The genes are TRBV6-5 and TRBJ2-5, with D possibly matching TRBD2 (6 bases). This CDR3 is built from 16 residues. Looked up from germline, CDR1 is MNHEY and CDR2 is SVGAGI. V was shortened by 2 bases and J by 4 bases, with 17 bases between the two germline ends. The CDR3 bases are TGTGCCAGCAGTTACGCTGGACTATTGGCGGGAGAGACCCAGTACTTC. Encoded protein: CASSYAGLLAGETQYF.

The chain is built from TRBV11-2 and TRBJ1-2; 7 bases map to TRBD1. The CDR3 loop spans 13 amino acids. Germline V gene data show CDR1 as SGHAT and CDR2 as FQNNGV. The V segment lost 3 bases and the J segment 6 bases; nucleotides outside the gene matches: 4. Here the CDR3 DNA reads TGTGCCAGCAGCTTGGGGGACAGTCATGGCTACACCTTC. It is translated as CASSLGDSHGYTF.

This clone was seen a handful of times. The gene calls are TRBV3-1 (or the pseudogene TRBV3-2) and TRBJ2-3; D gene unclear. The V end was cut by 0 bases, the J end by 9 bases, with 16 bases between. The CDR3 runs 15 residues. Per germline, CDR1 LGHDT and CDR2 YNNKEL (reference sequence). CDR3 sequence (DNA): TGTGCCAGCAGCCAAGAGATCCGAGTCTCTTTAACGCAGTATTTT. It encodes CASSQEIRVSLTQYF.

V is TRBV4-1 and J is TRBJ2-5; D might be TRBD2 (5 bases). CDR1 is MGHRA and CDR2 is YSYEKL in the germline V gene. Between the trimmed V and J ends, which lost 0 bases and 3 bases, there was a span of 8 bases. The CDR3 contains 14 residues. The CDR3 here is CASSQDPGKETQYF. CDR3 DNA sequence: TGCGCCAGCAGCCAAGATCCCGGGAAAGAGACCCAGTACTTC.

This clone was found a few times. The CDR3 region has the DNA TGCAGTGCTAGTCTCGGGGCGGGGAACTATGGCTACACCTTC. Its translation is CSASLGAGNYGYTF. The V gene is TRBV20-1, the J gene TRBJ1-2; a weak D match, TRBD1 (5 bases). V lost 3 bases to trimming and J lost 2 bases, with 13 bases between them. CDR1 is DFQATT and CDR2 is SNEGSKA in the germline V gene (reference sequence). The CDR3 runs 14 residues.